Each of the 23 T cell receptor beta chains below was sequenced from the same sample in a study of cytomegalovirus exposure and HLA in healthy donors. Sequencing used immunoSEQ multiplex PCR; TCRdb keeps in-frame clones, though not all of them. This table holds 70,000 to 75,000 clones, about 95% found once. Sequencing was done on a sample of PBMCs. These receptor sequences come from a woman between 18 and 30 years old in good health and CMV-seropositive.

The chain joins TRBV4-2 to TRBJ2-7; D call uncertain. Germline V CDR1 and CDR2: LGHNA, YNFKEQ. This CDR3 contains 16 residues. The V end was cut by 0 bases, the J end by 0 bases, with 12 bases between. The CDR3 DNA sequence: TGTGCCAGCAGCCAAGAGAGCAGGTTAAGCTCCTACGAGCAGTACTTC. Translating gives CASSQESRLSSYEQYF.

The chain joins TRBV6-4 to TRBJ1-1, with D uncertain. Trimming removed 3 bases from V and 1 base from J, with 6 bases in between. The CDR3 totals 13 residues. Germline V gene lookup returns CDR1 MRHNA and CDR2 SNTAGT. The CDR3 nucleotides are TGTGCCAGCAGTGAGGAGCGGAACACTGAAGCTTTCTTT. This sequence encodes CASSEERNTEAFF.

The chain employs TRBV5-1 and TRBJ2-1, with TRBD2 identical over 7 bases. Germline loops: CDR1 SGHRS, CDR2 YFSETQ. Trimming cost V 0 bases and J 2 bases; bases outside gene matches: 2. The CDR3 loop spans 15 amino acids. CDR3: CASSLVRETYNEQFF. The CDR3 DNA sequence: TGCGCCAGCAGCTTGGTGCGGGAGACCTACAATGAGCAGTTCTTC.

The rearrangement joins TRBV4-3 to TRBJ2-6; 7 positions agree with TRBD1. The germline CDR1 and CDR2 sequences are LGHNA and YSLEER. With 5 bases clipped from V and 2 bases from J, the junction kept 3 bases outside the gene matches. CDR3 length: 15 amino acids. The CDR3 spells CASSKGQAGANVLTF. The CDR3 DNA follows: TGCGCCAGCAGCAAAGGACAGGCTGGGGCCAACGTCCTGACTTTC.

V is TRBV7-3 and J is TRBJ2-1; tentatively, D is TRBD1 (5 bases). Trimming cost V 5 bases and J 8 bases, with 13 bases left between them. This CDR3 is 13 amino acids long. Germline V gene sequence: CDR1 SGHTA, CDR2 FQGTGA. The CDR3 here is CASSLRAIDEQFF. The CDR3 coding sequence is TGTGCCAGCAGCCTCAGGGCGATCGATGAGCAGTTCTTC.

J is TRBJ2-5 and V is TRBV6-4, with 11 bases aligning to TRBD2. The germline V gene encodes CDR1 MRHNA and CDR2 SNTAGT. V lost 3 bases and J lost 4; bases outside the gene matches: 4. This CDR3 spans 15 amino acids. The CDR3 DNA reads as TGTGCCAGCAGTGAACTAGCGGGAGAAGGAGAGACCCAGTACTTC. It codes for CASSELAGEGETQYF.

The V call is TRBV11-2, the J call TRBJ2-4; TRBD2 aligns across 8 bases. Germline CDR1 SGHAT, CDR2 FQNNGV. The CDR3 runs to 16 residues. The V gene end was trimmed by 0 bases and the J gene end by 7 bases; junction bases not matched to a gene: 8. Here the CDR3 reads CASSLDLGLALNIQYF. CDR3 sequence (DNA): TGTGCCAGCAGCTTAGACTTAGGACTAGCCTTGAACATTCAGTACTTC.

V is TRBV5-8 and J is TRBJ2-1, with 8 bases fitting TRBD2. Trimming at V came to 4 bases and at J to 7 bases, leaving 16 bases not matched to a gene. The CDR3 length is 17 residues. Germline V gene data show CDR1 as SGHTS and CDR2 as YDEGEE. This chain's CDR3 is CASSNSGNPTSGNEQFF. The CDR3 DNA is TGTGCCAGCAGCAATAGCGGGAACCCGACCTCGGGGAATGAGCAGTTCTTC.

V is TRBV7-2 and J is TRBJ1-2; tentative D call: TRBD1 (6 bases). From germline, CDR1 is SGHTA and CDR2 FQGNSA. The V end lost 2 bases, the J end lost 7 bases, and 17 bases lay between the germline ends. The CDR3 is made up of 15 amino acids. The CDR3 sequence is CASSLMTRGSTGYTF. CDR3 coding DNA: TGTGCCAGCAGCTTAATGACCAGGGGTTCTACTGGCTACACCTTC.

The chain joins TRBV7-7 to TRBJ2-2, with 10 bases lining up with TRBD1. Looked up from germline, CDR1 is SSHAT and CDR2 is FNYEAQ (reference sequence). After removal of 4 bases from V and 6 bases from J, the junction contained 2 bases not matched to a gene. CDR3 length: 14 residues. CDR3 in DNA: TGTGCCAGCAGCTCCGACAGGGGGCCCGGGGAGCTGTTTTTT. It is translated as CASSSDRGPGELFF.

The chain couples TRBV7-6 to TRBJ2-2, with D maybe TRBD1 (6 bases). CDR3 length: 14 amino acids. Trimming took 5 bases from V and 4 from J, leaving 11 bases between them. CDR1 and CDR2 from the germline V gene are SGHVS and FNYEAQ. The CDR3 DNA reads as TGTGCCAGCAGCCCGGACAGAAGCACCGGGGAGCTGTTTTTT. Protein product: CASSPDRSTGELFF.

The gene calls are TRBV7-9 and TRBJ1-2; D may be TRBD1 (6 bases). The germline V gene encodes CDR1 SEHNR and CDR2 FQNEAQ (reference sequence). Trimming cost V 5 bases and J 5 bases, with 18 bases left between them. The CDR3 loop spans 15 amino acids. The CDR3 here is CASSPAGGTGYGYTF. CDR3 nucleotide sequence: TGTGCCAGCAGCCCGGCGGGGGGCACTGGGTATGGCTACACCTTC.

This chain joins TRBV27 and TRBJ1-1; 9 bases are shared with TRBD1. There are 17 residues in the CDR3. Germline CDR1 and CDR2: MNHEY and SMNVEV (reference sequence). V trimming: 2 bases; J trimming: 4 bases; junction bases outside the gene matches: 11. The CDR3 region is CASSLQPQGARSTEAFF. For the CDR3, the DNA is TGTGCCAGCAGTTTACAACCACAGGGGGCGCGTAGCACTGAAGCTTTCTTT.

This clone came up once. This chain joins TRBV18 and TRBJ2-3, with TRBD1 as a possible D gene (6 bases). CDR1 and CDR2 (germline): KGHSH, LQKENI. Trimming removed 3 bases from V and 0 bases from J, with 13 bases in between. The CDR3 sequence is 16 residues long. The CDR3 spells CASSPDSGVSTDTQYF. CDR3 nucleotide sequence: TGTGCCAGCTCACCGGACAGCGGAGTAAGCACAGATACGCAGTATTTT.

CDR3 sequence reads: CASSPGTGYEQYF. For the CDR3, the DNA is TGTGCCAGCAGCCCAGGGACAGGATACGAGCAGTACTTC. The V call is TRBV6-6, the J call TRBJ2-7; 8 bases agree with TRBD1. J lost 4 bases, V lost 6 bases, and 5 bases had no gene match. Germline V gives CDR1 MNHNY, CDR2 SVGAGI (reference sequence). This CDR3 is 13 amino acids long.

The chain uses TRBV6-5 and TRBJ2-2; the D gene is possibly TRBD1 (5 bases). The CDR3 consists of 15 residues. Germline CDR1 is MNHEY and CDR2 is SVGAGI. The V end was cut by 5 bases, the J end by 4 bases, with 14 bases between. CDR3 DNA: TGTGCCAGCAGTCTCGACAGCACCCCCACCGGGGAGCTGTTTTTT. As protein: CASSLDSTPTGELFF.

This clone was observed once. The genes are TRBV27 and TRBJ1-3, with D possibly being TRBD1 (6 bases). Trimming shortened V by 7 bases and J by 1 base, and 17 bases separated the two germline ends. The CDR3 runs 16 residues. CDR1 and CDR2 from the germline V gene are MNHEY and SMNVEV (reference sequence). The CDR3 is CASTARGRGSGNTIYF. CDR3 nucleotides: TGTGCCAGCACCGCCAGGGGTAGGGGTTCTGGAAACACCATATATTTT.

The rearrangement links TRBV7-2 to TRBJ2-1; 7 bases match TRBD2. The length of the CDR3 is 17 residues. V trimming: 5 bases; J trimming: 1 base; junction bases outside the gene matches: 11. CDR1 SGHTA and CDR2 FQGNSA come from the germline V gene. CDR3 nucleotide sequence: TGTGCCAGCAGCGACAGCGGGGCTCCCGGTTCCTACAATGAGCAGTTCTTC. Translating gives CASSDSGAPGSYNEQFF.

The CDR3 bases are TGTGCCAGCAGTGCTCTAACTAGCGGGTATACCTACGAGCAGTACTTC. This codes for CASSALTSGYTYEQYF. The gene calls are TRBV2 and TRBJ2-7, with TRBD2 identical over 9 bases. The CDR3 runs 16 residues. The trim removed 4 bases at V and 2 bases at J, leaving 9 bases unmatched. Germline V gene data show CDR1 as SNHLY and CDR2 as FYNNEI.

With respect to this clone: Other DNA sequences within the sample encode an identical CDR3. J is TRBJ2-7 and V is TRBV12-5; maybe TRBD2 (6 bases). This CDR3 has 12 residues. Trimming took 2 bases from V and 4 from J, leaving 6 bases between them. Germline values: CDR1 LGHNT, CDR2 FRNRAP. The DNA of the CDR3 is TGTGCTAGTGGTTTGCGGGGGTACGAGCAGTACTTC. As protein: CASGLRGYEQYF. Looking up the rest from reference TRBV12-5 and TRBJ2-7 gives the full variable domain: DARVTQTPRHKVTEMGQEVTMRCQPILGHNTVFWYRQTMMQGLELLAYFRNRAPLDDSGMPKDRFSAEMPDATLATLKIQPSEPRDSAVYFCASGLRGYEQYFGPGTRLTVT.

There are a few counts of this clone. The V gene is TRBV29-1, the J gene TRBJ2-3, with D perhaps matching TRBD1 (5 bases). V dropped 4 bases and J dropped 3 bases, with 11 bases sitting between them. The CDR3 is 13 residues long. Germline V gene lookup returns CDR1 SQVTM and CDR2 ANQGSEA. CDR3 sequence reads: CSVGQGSTDTQYF. CDR3 sequence (DNA): TGCAGCGTTGGGCAGGGAAGTACAGATACGCAGTATTTT.

This sequence joins TRBV4-1 and TRBJ1-1, with D unclear. Germline assignment: CDR1 MGHRA and CDR2 YSYEKL. CDR3 length: 15 amino acids. The ends were cut back, 4 bases at V and 0 bases at J, with 12 bases in the middle. The CDR3 DNA reads as TGCGCCAGCAGCCCATTTCGAGAGTTGAACACTGAAGCTTTCTTT. Protein product: CASSPFRELNTEAFF.

The chain is built from TRBV7-8 and TRBJ1-2; 7 bases fit TRBD1. The CDR3 sequence is 14 residues long. Germline V gene lookup returns CDR1 SGHVS and CDR2 FQNEAQ. Trimming removed 1 base from V and 8 bases from J; junction bases left unmatched: 7. The CDR3 nucleotides are TGTGCCAGCAGCTTAGACGACAGGGTGCGGGGCTACACCTTC. Translation gives CASSLDDRVRGYTF.